This is a list of T cell receptor beta chains from one sample in a study of blood T cell repertoires in COVID-19. Data came from immunoSEQ multiplex PCR; TCRdb stores just in-frame clones and leaves some out. This sample has some 330,000 clones, with over 75% found just once. The sequencing sample was made of PBMCs or T cells enriched from blood (not recorded which). These receptors came from a man aged 35-49 years in a cohort exposed to, infected with or recovered from COVID-19 (not recorded which). CDR3s include the opening cysteine and the closing phenylalanine or tryptophan. The D gene is left open where the match is weak. Clone size is given for some rows only: seen once, a few or many times, or a class if the clone is expanded.

CDR3 DNA | CDR3 protein | J gene | clone size | D gene | V gene
TGTGCCAGTGGGGAGCCGAAAAGGGCAGCTTTCTTT | CASGEPKRAAFF | TRBJ1-1 | . | . | TRBV2
TGTGCCAGCAGAGAGTCTAGCGGGGCTAGCACAGATACGCAGTATTTT | CASRESSGASTDTQYF | TRBJ2-3 | . | TRBD2 | TRBV2
TGTGCCAGCTCACCCCAGGGGGCGGTCTACGAGCAGTACTTC | CASSPQGAVYEQYF | TRBJ2-7 | . | TRBD1 | TRBV18
TGTGCCAGCAGTGAGGGGGGGACGACCGAAGCTTTCTTT | CASSEGGTTEAFF | TRBJ1-1 | . | . | TRBV25-1
TGTGCCAGCGGGACGGGGGGCGGCTACACCTTC | CASGTGGGYTF | TRBJ1-2 | . | . | TRBV6-6
TGTGCCAGCAGTGAGTCGGGTGTTGCTAACTATGGCTACACCTTC | CASSESGVANYGYTF | TRBJ1-2 | . | . | TRBV2
TGTGCCAGCAGTGAAAAAGGGGGTCCAAATCAGCCCCAGCATTTT | CASSEKGGPNQPQHF | TRBJ1-5 | once | . | TRBV6-1
TGTGCCAGCAGCTTACTCGAAAAACTGTTTTTT | CASSLLEKLFF | TRBJ1-4 | . | . | TRBV7-9
TGTGCCTGGAATTTTGGGAGGGGGGAAAAACTGTTTTTT | CAWNFGRGEKLFF | TRBJ1-4 | . | . | TRBV30
TGTGCCAGTAGTATTGTGGCCTCCTACGAGCAGTACTTC | CASSIVASYEQYF | TRBJ2-7 | . | . | TRBV19
TGTGCCAGCAGTGATGCTACTAGCTTAACCTACAATGAGCAGTTCTTC | CASSDATSLTYNEQFF | TRBJ2-1 | . | . | TRBV6-1
TGTGCCAGCAGTTTAACATCTTACGGCAGGGGGCTTACCGGGGAGCTGTTTTTT | CASSLTSYGRGLTGELFF | TRBJ2-2 | . | TRBD1 | TRBV27
TGTGCCAGCAGTCCTCGAGGGGGCGCGGGGAACACTGAAGCTTTCTTT | CASSPRGGAGNTEAFF | TRBJ1-1 | . | TRBD1 | TRBV6-4
TGTGCCAGCAGCGAAAGCGGGAGGGCCCACAATGAGCAGTTCTTC | CASSESGRAHNEQFF | TRBJ2-1 | . | TRBD2 | TRBV3-1/TRBV3-2
TGTGCCAGCAGTTTATTGGGCAGCAAGAACACTGAAGCTTTCTTT | CASSLLGSKNTEAFF | TRBJ1-1 | . | . | TRBV27
TGTGCCAGCAGCATTGGACAGGGAACGTATGGCTACACCTTC | CASSIGQGTYGYTF | TRBJ1-2 | . | TRBD1 | TRBV9
TGCGCCAGCAGCCACCGAAAGAGGGGGTACTATGGCTACACCTTC | CASSHRKRGYYGYTF | TRBJ1-2 | . | . | TRBV4-1
TGTGCCTGGAGAGACAGGGCCATATCACCCCTCCACTTT | CAWRDRAISPLHF | TRBJ1-6 | . | TRBD1 | TRBV30
TGTGCCTGGAGTGTACACCAGGGGGCAAATTCACCCCTCCACTTT | CAWSVHQGANSPLHF | TRBJ1-6 | . | TRBD1 | TRBV30
TGTGCCAGCAGACCAGGGACTAGCACAGATACGCAGTATTTT | CASRPGTSTDTQYF | TRBJ2-3 | once | . | TRBV28
TGTGCCAGCAGCTTTGAACCGGAGGGGGCGGGAGGATCCTACAATGAGCAGTTCTTC | CASSFEPEGAGGSYNEQFF | TRBJ2-1 | . | . | TRBV12-1
TGTGCCTGGAGCCAGGTTGATCAGCCCCAGCATTTT | CAWSQVDQPQHF | TRBJ1-5 | . | . | TRBV30
TGTGCCAGCAGTCAATACAACTCCGGGACAGGGGGCCATCAGCCCCAGCATTTT | CASSQYNSGTGGHQPQHF | TRBJ1-5 | . | TRBD1 | TRBV27
TGTGCCAGCAGCTTTAGCCAGACGAACACCATATATTTT | CASSFSQTNTIYF | TRBJ1-3 | . | . | TRBV7-9
TGTGCCATCAGTGAAGAGGGACAGCCCTACAATGAGCAGTTCTTC | CAISEEGQPYNEQFF | TRBJ2-1 | . | TRBD1 | TRBV10-3
TGCGCCAGCAGCCACGGGACAGGGGGCGACACCGGGGAGCTGTTTTTT | CASSHGTGGDTGELFF | TRBJ2-2 | . | TRBD1 | TRBV4-1
TGTGCCATCAGTGGAACAGGGGGCACTGAAGCTTTCTTT | CAISGTGGTEAFF | TRBJ1-1 | . | TRBD1 | TRBV10-3
TGTGCCAGCAGCTTAGTTGGGACAAGGGGTAAAGCTTTCTTT | CASSLVGTRGKAFF | TRBJ1-1 | once | . | TRBV11-2
TGTGCCAGCAGCCTGACTAGCGGGAGGCGAGAGACCCAGTACTTC | CASSLTSGRRETQYF | TRBJ2-5 | . | TRBD2 | TRBV7-9
TGTGCCAGCAGCTTACAAAATTCACCCCTCCACTTT | CASSLQNSPLHF | TRBJ1-6 | . | . | TRBV11-2
TGTGCCACCAGCAGAGCCAGGGATTCCTACGAGCAGTACTTC | CATSRARDSYEQYF | TRBJ2-7 | . | . | TRBV15
TGTGCCAGCAGTGAAGAGGTGGGCAGGGGAATGGACTTT | CASSEEVGRGMDF | TRBJ2-3 | . | . | TRBV6-1
TGCGCCAGCAGCTTGCAGACAGGGGGAGGAGATACGCAGTATTTT | CASSLQTGGGDTQYF | TRBJ2-3 | . | TRBD1 | TRBV5-1
TGTGCCAGCAGCTTAGTCAGGTTGGCAGATACGCAGTATTTT | CASSLVRLADTQYF | TRBJ2-3 | . | . | TRBV11-2
TGTGCCAGCAGTGACAACAGTAACACTGAAGCTTTCTTT | CASSDNSNTEAFF | TRBJ1-1 | . | . | TRBV6-4
TGTGCCAGCAGTTTAGGCAAAAGGGGAGCTTTCTTT | CASSLGKRGAFF | TRBJ1-1 | . | . | TRBV28
TGTGCCAGCAGCCGGGGACTAGCGGGAGGAGGCGAGCAGTACTTC | CASSRGLAGGGEQYF | TRBJ2-7 | . | TRBD2 | TRBV3-1/TRBV3-2
TGTGCCAGCAGCTTGGGAGCGACAGGGCGGGGTAACACTGAAGCTTTCTTT | CASSLGATGRGNTEAFF | TRBJ1-1 | . | TRBD1 | TRBV5-4
TGTGCCAGCAGCCCTGGGGAAAGGGGCGACTACAATGAGCAGTTCTTC | CASSPGERGDYNEQFF | TRBJ2-1 | once | . | TRBV11-2
TGCGCCAGCAGCCAAGAAACGGGATGGCGGACCCAGTACTTC | CASSQETGWRTQYF | TRBJ2-5 | few | . | TRBV4-1
TGTGCCAGCAGCTTAGATAGGACATTCTCCTACGAGCAGTACTTC | CASSLDRTFSYEQYF | TRBJ2-7 | few | . | TRBV11-2
TGTGCCAGCAGTTTATGGGGCCTTGGAGATACGCAGTATTTT | CASSLWGLGDTQYF | TRBJ2-3 | . | . | TRBV27
TGTGCCAGCAGCTGGACGAGGGCTGCTTACTACGAGCAGTACTTC | CASSWTRAAYYEQYF | TRBJ2-7 | . | . | TRBV6-2/TRBV6-3
TGTGCCAGCAGCCCACGGACAGATGGAAACACCATATATTTT | CASSPRTDGNTIYF | TRBJ1-3 | . | . | TRBV7-9
TGCGCCAGCAGTGAGTCGGGGGCGGGAGTACGAGATACGCAGTATTTT | CASSESGAGVRDTQYF | TRBJ2-3 | . | . | TRBV10-2
TGCGCCAGCAGCGAACGCCGGCGAGGCGGGTACAATGAGCAGTTCTTC | CASSERRRGGYNEQFF | TRBJ2-1 | . | . | TRBV5-1
TGTGCCAGCACCAAAGGCGGCCTAGCGGGAACCTACGAGCAGTACTTC | CASTKGGLAGTYEQYF | TRBJ2-7 | . | TRBD2 | TRBV28
TGTGCCAGCAAAGTTGTGACAGCCACAGATACGCAGTATTTT | CASKVVTATDTQYF | TRBJ2-3 | . | . | TRBV2
TGCGCCAGCAGCTCGCCGGACAGGGTTAACACTGAAGCTTTCTTT | CASSSPDRVNTEAFF | TRBJ1-1 | . | TRBD1 | TRBV5-1
TGTGCCACCAGTGATGGCTTAGCGGGGCAAAACACAGATACGCAGTATTTT | CATSDGLAGQNTDTQYF | TRBJ2-3 | few | TRBD2 | TRBV24-1
TGTGCCAGCAGCGTAGGGACTAGCGATGACAATGAGCAGTTCTTC | CASSVGTSDDNEQFF | TRBJ2-1 | . | TRBD2 | TRBV9
TGTGCCAGCAGGGGGACAGCTCACTACGAGCAGTACTTC | CASRGTAHYEQYF | TRBJ2-7 | once | TRBD1 | TRBV6-5
TGCGCCAGCAGCTTGGGAGGCGGTCCTAGCACAGATACGCAGTATTTT | CASSLGGGPSTDTQYF | TRBJ2-3 | once | . | TRBV5-1
TGTGCCAGCAGCTTAACCAGGGATGGGAATGAGCAGTTCTTC | CASSLTRDGNEQFF | TRBJ2-1 | once | . | TRBV7-3
TGTGCCAGCAGCCCCCGGGACAGGCCTTCCTACGAGCAGTACTTC | CASSPRDRPSYEQYF | TRBJ2-7 | . | TRBD1 | TRBV28
TGTGCCATCAGTGGACAGTTACTAGCCAAAAACATTCAGTACTTC | CAISGQLLAKNIQYF | TRBJ2-4 | . | . | TRBV10-3
TGTGCCACCAGTGATCCCCTGTTAGAATACAATGAGCAGTTCTTC | CATSDPLLEYNEQFF | TRBJ2-1 | . | . | TRBV24-1
TGTGCCAGTAGTATAGATCGTAACACCGGGGAGCTGTTTTTT | CASSIDRNTGELFF | TRBJ2-2 | . | . | TRBV19
TGTGCCAGCAGCTTATTGCCTAGCGGGAGGGCGGGCACAGATACGCAGTATTTT | CASSLLPSGRAGTDTQYF | TRBJ2-3 | . | TRBD2 | TRBV7-3